The 4 T cell receptor beta chains presented below share a single source sample, sequenced in a study of blood T cells in healthy people across ages. Next came a second PCR, run for roughly 6 to 11 cycles, which used a sample-barcoded 5' primer along with a J-beta primer mix. TCRdb used MiXCR to reprocess the 5' RACE reads, holding one entry per CDR3 protein. This table has some 900,000 distinct CDR3 sequences, about 44% appearing once. Sequencing was carried out using blood. Receptor source: a man between 25 and 39 years old in good health.

The genes are TRBV7-2 and TRBJ2-5; D is ambiguous. The CDR3 is made up of 12 amino acids. Germline V gene sequence: CDR1 SGHTA, CDR2 FQGNSA. Trimming shortened V by 0 bases and J by 12 bases, and 11 bases separated the two germline ends. CDR3 in amino acids: CASSLAWSSKYF. DNA of the CDR3: TGTGCCAGCAGCTTAGCGTGGTCTTCCAAGTACTTC.

This clonotype was detected only a few times. The chain recombines TRBV5-1 with TRBJ2-3, with D perhaps matching TRBD1 (5 bases). Between the trimmed V and J ends, which lost 0 bases and 4 bases, there was a span of 12 bases. The CDR3 extends over 15 amino acids. Per germline, CDR1 SGHRS and CDR2 YFSETQ. CDR3 region: CASSLEGVGPDTQYF. The CDR3 region has the DNA TGCGCCAGCAGCTTGGAAGGGGTAGGGCCAGATACGCAGTATTTT.

This chain links TRBV6-5 with TRBJ2-1; 11 bases align to TRBD1. Germline V gives CDR1 MNHEY, CDR2 SVGAGI. CDR3 size: 15 residues. V trimming: 5 bases; J trimming: 8 bases; junction bases outside the gene matches: 8. CDR3 residues: CASSSRDRGIYEQFF. CDR3 bases: TGTGCCAGCAGTAGCAGGGACAGGGGGATCTATGAGCAGTTCTTC.

The V and J genes are TRBV27 and TRBJ2-2; possibly TRBD2 for D (7 bases). V gave up 3 bases and J gave up 3 bases, with 11 bases separating them. The CDR3 covers 15 residues. Per the germline V gene, CDR1 is MNHEY and CDR2 is SMNVEV (reference sequence). In DNA, the CDR3 is TGTGCCAGCAGTTTTGGGGGGGCGGACACCGGGGAGCTGTTTTTT. This sequence encodes CASSFGGADTGELFF.